Shown below are 21 T cell receptor beta chains from a single sample sequenced in a study of blood T cell repertoires in COVID-19. Method: immunoSEQ multiplex PCR; TCRdb's copy keeps in-frame clones and lacks some. The repertoire has about 200,000 clones, around four fifths of them found once; the top ten carry about 5.1%. The sample consisted of peripheral blood. These TCRs come from a woman aged 65 to 85 with active or convalescent COVID-19.

The chain recombines TRBV28 with TRBJ2-3; TRBD2 aligns across 12 bases. The CDR3 length is 16 residues. CDR1 and CDR2 (germline): MDHEN, SYDVKM. Trimming took 6 bases from V and 2 from J; bases not matched to a gene: 6. The CDR3 is CASSSGLAGYTDTQYF. DNA for the CDR3: TGTGCCAGCAGCTCCGGACTAGCGGGATACACAGATACGCAGTATTTT.

Here the CDR3 DNA reads TGCGCCAGCGGACAGGGGGGGAACACTGAAGCTTTCTTT. It specifies CASGQGGNTEAFF. The chain carries TRBV5-1 and TRBJ1-1, with 10 bases aligning to TRBD1. The CDR3 extends over 13 amino acids. Germline V gene sequence: CDR1 SGHRS, CDR2 YFSETQ. V trimming: 7 bases; J trimming: 1 base; junction bases outside the gene matches: 1.

V and J are TRBV19 and TRBJ2-1; D unresolved. Germline values: CDR1 LNHDA, CDR2 SQIVND (reference sequence). The CDR3 has 14 amino acids. V was cut by 7 bases and J by 0 bases, with 10 bases left in between. This CDR3 is CASNPASSYNEQFF. The DNA of the CDR3 is TGTGCCAGTAACCCAGCGAGCTCCTACAATGAGCAGTTCTTC.

The V gene is TRBV6-6, the J gene TRBJ2-1; 9 positions agree with TRBD2. Germline V lookup: CDR1 MNHNY, CDR2 SVGAGI (reference sequence). CDR3 length equals 14 residues. Trimming at V came to 6 bases and at J to 3 bases, leaving 3 bases not matched to a gene. CDR3 nucleotide sequence: TGTGCCAGCAGGAGGACTAGCGACTACAATGAGCAGTTCTTC. Residues: CASRRTSDYNEQFF.

The J gene is TRBJ2-7, the V gene TRBV10-3; D is undetermined. Trimming pared 4 bases from V and 4 bases from J, leaving 14 bases between. Germline CDR1 ENHRY, CDR2 SYGVKD. This CDR3 comprises 14 residues. This CDR3 is CAISGRLDPYEQYF. The CDR3, as DNA: TGTGCCATCAGTGGTCGGCTAGACCCATACGAGCAGTACTTC.

The chain has TRBV3-1 (or the pseudogene TRBV3-2) and TRBJ1-4, with D unresolved. In germline, CDR1 is LGHDT, CDR2 YNNKEL (reference sequence). V lost 1 base to trimming and J lost 8 bases, with 5 bases between them. This CDR3 contains 12 residues. CDR3 DNA: TGTGCCAGCAGCCAAGGAGGGGAAAAACTGTTTTTT. Residues: CASSQGGEKLFF.

The chain has TRBV19 and TRBJ2-3, with 10 positions matching TRBD1. The CDR3 is 13 amino acids. Per the germline V gene, CDR1 is LNHDA and CDR2 is SQIVND (reference sequence). With 8 bases clipped from V and 4 bases from J, the junction kept 3 bases outside the gene matches. DNA for the CDR3: TGTGCCAGTGGGGACAGGGGCCCAGATACGCAGTATTTT. Its translation is CASGDRGPDTQYF.

A note on this clone: Other DNA sequences from this sample encode an identical CDR3 as well. The genes are TRBV7-3 and TRBJ2-1; 11 bases line up with TRBD1. V trimming: 5 bases; J trimming: 4 bases; junction bases outside the gene matches: 1. The CDR3 has 14 residues. In germline, CDR1 is SGHTA, CDR2 FQGTGA. CDR3 in amino acids: CASSRDRGYNEQFF. The CDR3 DNA reads TGTGCCAGCAGCCGGGACAGGGGGTACAATGAGCAGTTCTTC.

V usage is TRBV7-3 and J usage is TRBJ2-1; the match to TRBD2 covers 7 bases. The CDR3 is made up of 15 amino acids. J gave up 7 bases and V 4 bases, and 10 bases lay outside the gene matches. The V gene's germline CDR1 is SGHTA and CDR2 FQGTGA. CDR3 sequence (DNA): TGTGCCAGCAGCTCCCTCAGAGCGGGAAGGAATGAGCAGTTCTTC. This codes for CASSSLRAGRNEQFF.

V gene TRBV6-5 combines with J gene TRBJ2-7; 9 bases line up with TRBD1. The V gene end was trimmed by 5 bases and the J gene end by 3 bases; junction bases not matched to a gene: 8. The CDR3 spans 15 residues. Germline V CDR1 and CDR2: MNHEY, SVGAGI. CDR3 in DNA: TGTGCCAGCAGTAGAGTACCGGGACAGGGCTACGAGCAGTACTTC. Its translation: CASSRVPGQGYEQYF.

The chain combines TRBV19 with TRBJ2-2; 7 bases line up with TRBD1. Germline loops: CDR1 LNHDA, CDR2 SQIVND (reference sequence). The CDR3 length is 16 residues. Germline trimming cut 4 bases from V and 4 bases from J; bases unmatched to any gene: 9. The CDR3 coding sequence is TGTGCCAGTAGTACCGAAGGGGGCAGGCGCACCGGGGAGCTGTTTTTT. Translation gives CASSTEGGRRTGELFF.

The rearrangement links TRBV9 to TRBJ2-5; unclear D gene. Trimming stripped 0 bases from V and 5 bases from J, with 8 bases between. CDR1 and CDR2 from the germline V gene are SGDLS and YYNGEE. The CDR3 consists of 13 residues. CDR3 amino acids: CASSVGVEETQYF. The CDR3 DNA sequence: TGTGCCAGCAGCGTAGGGGTGGAGGAGACCCAGTACTTC.

The J gene is TRBJ2-1, the V gene TRBV14; a possible D gene is TRBD2 (6 bases). The CDR3 sequence is 18 residues long. V lost 3 bases and J 5 bases, leaving 23 bases between the germline ends. Germline assignment: CDR1 SGHDN and CDR2 FVKESK. The CDR3 DNA reads TGTGCCAGCAGCCAGGTTTCTCGCCGGGGGTACCTCAACAATGAGCAGTTCTTC. Translated: CASSQVSRRGYLNNEQFF.

The J gene is TRBJ2-6, the V gene TRBV19; 9 bases line up with TRBD2. There are 17 residues in the CDR3. CDR1 and CDR2 from the germline V gene are LNHDA and SQIVND (reference sequence). V gave up 3 bases and J gave up 1 base; unmatched junction bases: 4. As DNA, the CDR3 is TGTGCCAGTAGTATGCTAGCGGGACTGTCTGGGGCCAACGTCCTGACTTTC. As protein: CASSMLAGLSGANVLTF.

V usage is TRBV23-1 and J usage is TRBJ2-1; TRBD1 aligns across 7 bases. TRBV23-1 is noted as an ORF with a role that remains uncertain. V shed 3 bases and J 10 bases; nucleotides not matched to a gene: 9. The CDR3 totals 14 residues. In nucleotides, the CDR3 is TGCGCCAGCAGTCATCCGGCACAGGGGCGCGAGCAGTTCTTC. This encodes CASSHPAQGREQFF.

The chain joins TRBV3-1 (or the pseudogene TRBV3-2) to TRBJ2-5, with 11 bases that match TRBD2. The CDR3 runs 19 residues. Trimming cost V 3 bases and J 5 bases; bases outside gene matches: 17. Germline lookup yields CDR1 LGHDT and CDR2 YNNKEL (reference sequence). In nucleotides, the CDR3 is TGTGCCAGCAGCCACATCCACCCACTTCAGACTAGCGGGACGGAGACCCAGTACTTC. Its protein is CASSHIHPLQTSGTETQYF.

The DNA of the CDR3 is TGTGCCAGCTCACCAGACAGGGTTGGCTACACCTTC. Translation: CASSPDRVGYTF. The chain recombines TRBV18 with TRBJ1-2; 7 bases are shared with TRBD1. Germline CDR1 reads KGHSH; CDR2 reads LQKENI. Trimming at V came to 2 bases and at J to 7 bases, leaving 1 base not matched to a gene. This CDR3 has 12 residues.

The chain carries TRBV28 and TRBJ1-1; TRBD1 aligns across 8 bases. This CDR3 is 19 amino acids long. V shed 1 base and J 0 bases; nucleotides not matched to a gene: 13. The germline CDR1 and CDR2 sequences are MDHEN and SYDVKM. Written as DNA, the CDR3 is TGTGCCAGCAGTTTATTCCTGAAGCCAGGGGGCCGCATGAACACTGAAGCTTTCTTT. Translation: CASSLFLKPGGRMNTEAFF.

The chain carries TRBV28 and TRBJ1-5; D might be TRBD1 (6 bases). Looked up from germline, CDR1 is MDHEN and CDR2 is SYDVKM. V was cut by 6 bases and J by 2 bases, with 8 bases left in between. This CDR3 region has 13 residues. DNA of the CDR3: TGTGCCAGCAGACAGGGAGGCAATCAGCCCCAGCATTTT. Protein sequence: CASRQGGNQPQHF.

This rearrangement joins TRBV6-5 to TRBJ2-2; TRBD1 agrees at 10 bases. Per germline, CDR1 MNHEY and CDR2 SVGAGI. The CDR3 is 13 residues long. V trimming: 11 bases; J trimming: 5 bases; junction bases outside the gene matches: 5. The CDR3 DNA reads as TGTGCCTTCCTGGGACAGGGGACCGGGGAGCTGTTTTTT. Translation: CAFLGQGTGELFF.

Concerning this clone: No conserved phenylalanine or tryptophan is present at the end of the CDR3, so a read error is the likely explanation. The DNA is omitted, as the CDR3 cannot be located on it reliably, and the CDR3 follows TCRdb's listing. J is TRBJ1-2 and V is TRBV12-3 or TRBV12-4; the table's TRBD1 call for D was not verified on the DNA. Counting both end residues, the CDR3 totals 11 amino acids. The CDR3 loop reads CASSLSGTAHY.